Presented here are 30 T cell receptor beta chains from one specimen sequenced in a study of blood T cell repertoires in COVID-19. The table came from immunoSEQ multiplex PCR; TCRdb's copy has only in-frame clones and leaves some out. Altogether some 230,000 clones are present, about 80% being singletons, with the ten largest covering 14% to 15%. The sequenced sample was PBMCs or T cells enriched from blood (not recorded which). The receptor source for this set is a middle-aged man who had recovered from COVID-19.

V gene TRBV4-1 combines with J gene TRBJ1-5; the D gene is possibly TRBD1 (5 bases). Germline V lookup: CDR1 MGHRA, CDR2 YSYEKL. CDR3 length: 15 residues. V was shortened by 6 bases and J by 1 base, with 13 bases between the two germline ends. The CDR3 DNA is TGCGCCAGCAGGGAGACAGAAGCAAGCAATCAGCCCCAGCATTTT. Protein sequence: CASRETEASNQPQHF.

The rearrangement links TRBV27 to TRBJ2-4; TRBD2 might be the D (6 bases). The CDR3 spans 13 residues. Per the germline V gene, CDR1 is MNHEY and CDR2 is SMNVEV (reference sequence). The V end was cut by 2 bases, the J end by 9 bases, with 11 bases between. The CDR3 DNA reads as TGTGCCAGCAGTTTACATTCCGGGGGCATTCAGTACTTC. This encodes CASSLHSGGIQYF.

In this sample, this clone turned up a few times. The gene calls are TRBV7-9 and TRBJ1-1; D gene ambiguous. From germline, CDR1 is SEHNR and CDR2 FQNEAQ (reference sequence). The CDR3 is made up of 14 amino acids. V was clipped by 1 base and J by 4 bases, with 10 bases between them. This CDR3 reads CASSLGQAITEAFF. The CDR3 DNA follows: TGTGCCAGCAGCTTAGGGCAGGCCATCACTGAAGCTTTCTTT.

This chain links TRBV4-3 with TRBJ1-2, with TRBD1 matching 10 bases. The V segment lost 3 bases and the J segment 4 bases; nucleotides outside the gene matches: 5. The CDR3 has 15 amino acids. Looked up from germline, CDR1 is LGHNA and CDR2 is YSLEER. Here the CDR3 reads CASSQTGGSGYGYTF. The CDR3 DNA sequence: TGCGCCAGCAGCCAGACAGGGGGCTCGGGCTATGGCTACACCTTC.

The V and J genes are TRBV18 and TRBJ1-1, with D uncertain. This CDR3 spans 16 amino acids. The V end was cut by 0 bases, the J end by 6 bases, with 17 bases between. Germline assignment: CDR1 KGHSH and CDR2 LQKENI. This chain's CDR3 is CASSPPRVQRSAEAFF. In DNA form, the CDR3 reads TGTGCCAGCTCACCACCGAGGGTTCAGAGAAGCGCTGAAGCTTTCTTT.

V and J are TRBV24-1 and TRBJ1-1; 10 nucleotides line up with TRBD1. With 5 bases clipped from V and 5 bases from J, the junction kept 7 bases outside the gene matches. CDR3 length: 15 residues. Germline CDR1 KGHDR, CDR2 SFDVKD. The DNA for the CDR3 is TGTGCCACCAGTGTCGACAGGGGGCTTCGAACTGAAGCTTTCTTT. This codes for CATSVDRGLRTEAFF.

The DNA for the CDR3 is TGTGCCAGCAGCCAAGAGGAGGGCGGGAGCAATCAGCCCCAGCATTTT. This codes for CASSQEEGGSNQPQHF. The rearrangement links TRBV3-1 (or the pseudogene TRBV3-2) to TRBJ1-5; no definite D call. There are 16 residues in the CDR3. V lost 0 bases and J 1 base, leaving 10 bases between the germline ends. CDR1 is LGHDT, CDR2 YNNKEL, per germline (reference sequence).

The rearrangement joins TRBV5-1 to TRBJ2-1; tentatively, D is TRBD2 (6 bases). This CDR3 has 14 residues. Germline CDR1 and CDR2: SGHRS and YFSETQ. V was trimmed by 3 bases and J by 0 bases, leaving 7 bases between them. For the CDR3, the DNA is TGCGCCAGCAGCTCCGGGAGCTCCTACAATGAGCAGTTCTTC. Translating gives CASSSGSSYNEQFF.

CDR3 DNA: TGCGCCAGCAGCACCTTAACAGGGGGGAACACTGAAGCTTTCTTT. Translation gives CASSTLTGGNTEAFF. The V and J genes are TRBV5-1 and TRBJ1-1, with 8 bases that match TRBD1. CDR3 size: 15 residues. Germline V gene sequence: CDR1 SGHRS, CDR2 YFSETQ. With V trimmed by 4 bases and J by 1 base, 6 bases remained unmatched.

The V call is TRBV27, the J call TRBJ2-4, with D unclear. From germline, CDR1 is MNHEY and CDR2 SMNVEV (reference sequence). V lost 5 bases and J 4 bases, leaving 9 bases between the germline ends. The CDR3 has 13 amino acids. The DNA for the CDR3 is TGTGCCAGCAGTCCTAAAAATAAAAACATTCAGTACTTC. Amino acids: CASSPKNKNIQYF.

Turning to this clone: Other DNA sequences of this sample code for an identical CDR3. The chain recombines TRBV5-3 with TRBJ2-1; D is perhaps TRBD2 (5 bases). TRBV5-3 is assigned to the ORF class and has an uncertain function. This CDR3 has 11 residues. The CDR3 coding sequence is TGTGGAGGACTCTCCTACAATGAGCAGTTCTTC. This codes for CGGLSYNEQFF.

The V call is TRBV7-9, the J call TRBJ2-7; possible D gene TRBD1, 8 bases. This CDR3 has 14 amino acids. The V gene's germline CDR1 is SEHNR and CDR2 FQNEAQ (reference sequence). Trimming removed 5 bases at V and 2 bases at J, with 13 bases between. CDR3 bases: TGTGCCAGCAGCAACACAGGGGGGGCCTACGAGCAGTACTTC. This translates into CASSNTGGAYEQYF.

The chain links TRBV2 to TRBJ2-1, with D tentatively TRBD2 (5 bases). Trimming pared 5 bases from V and 4 bases from J, leaving 15 bases between. The CDR3 is 15 amino acids. Germline V gene data show CDR1 as SNHLY and CDR2 as FYNNEI. This chain's CDR3 is CASSSTGSRYNEQFF. The CDR3 nucleotides read TGTGCCAGCAGTTCGACTGGGAGTCGGTACAATGAGCAGTTCTTC.

The V and J genes are TRBV4-1 and TRBJ2-7; 8 nucleotides line up with TRBD2. CDR3 length: 16 residues. Germline CDR1 and CDR2: MGHRA and YSYEKL. After removal of 5 bases from V and 2 bases from J, the junction contained 11 bases not matched to a gene. The CDR3 region has the DNA TGCGCCAGCAGCTATTTTTTGACTAGCGAGACCTACGAGCAGTACTTC. Translated: CASSYFLTSETYEQYF.

The rearrangement uses TRBV28 and TRBJ2-5, with TRBD1 matching over 7 bases. Per the germline V gene, CDR1 is MDHEN and CDR2 is SYDVKM. The CDR3 sequence is 14 residues long. V was clipped by 5 bases and J by 5 bases; unmatched bases: 8. The CDR3 sequence is CASSEPTGFETQYF. CDR3 DNA: TGTGCCAGCAGTGAGCCGACAGGGTTCGAGACCCAGTACTTC.

The chain recombines TRBV2 with TRBJ2-3; no reliable D call. The germline V gene encodes CDR1 SNHLY and CDR2 FYNNEI. The CDR3 sequence is 15 residues long. With 7 bases removed from V and 6 bases from J, the gap between germline ends came to 20 bases. CDR3 amino acids: CASTQELIPLDTQYF. The DNA of the CDR3 is TGTGCCAGCACGCAAGAGTTGATCCCGCTGGATACGCAGTATTTT.

The rearrangement uses TRBV5-1 and TRBJ1-2; the match to TRBD1 covers 11 bases. There are 14 residues in the CDR3. The V gene's germline CDR1 is SGHRS and CDR2 YFSETQ. V trimming: 3 bases; J trimming: 6 bases; junction bases outside the gene matches: 4. The CDR3 DNA reads TGCGCCAGCAGCTGGGGGACAGGGGGAGATGGCTACACCTTC. As protein: CASSWGTGGDGYTF.

For the CDR3, the DNA is TGTGCCAGTAGTATTCGACTAGCGGGAGCTTTGTCCTACGAGCAGTACTTC. Translation: CASSIRLAGALSYEQYF. The V and J genes are TRBV19 and TRBJ2-7, with 12 bases fitting TRBD2. Germline lookup yields CDR1 LNHDA and CDR2 SQIVND (reference sequence). V lost 3 bases, J lost 1 base, and 7 bases stayed unmatched. This CDR3 comprises 17 residues.

This clone was seen many times. V gene TRBV20-1 combines with J gene TRBJ2-7; maybe TRBD1 (5 bases). There are 14 residues in the CDR3. Trimming removed 5 bases from V and 6 bases from J, with 20 bases in between. CDR1 is DFQATT and CDR2 is SNEGSKA in the germline V gene (reference sequence). In DNA form, the CDR3 reads TGCAGTGCTCGTGGACACTTCCTCGCCTTCGAGCAGTACTTC. It encodes CSARGHFLAFEQYF.

The rearrangement uses TRBV4-2 and TRBJ2-5; 9 positions agree with TRBD2. There are 19 residues in the CDR3. Germline values: CDR1 LGHNA, CDR2 YNFKEQ. V dropped 0 bases and J dropped 0; count of bases not matched to a gene: 11. CDR3 DNA: TGTGCCAGCAGCCAAGATTGGAGACGGGCTAGCGGGAACCAAGAGACCCAGTACTTC. Encoded protein: CASSQDWRRASGNQETQYF.

The V call is TRBV19, the J call TRBJ1-5; possibly TRBD1 for D (5 bases). The V end was cut by 5 bases, the J end by 5 bases, with 19 bases between. In germline, CDR1 is LNHDA, CDR2 SQIVND (reference sequence). The CDR3 length is 16 residues. The CDR3 sequence: CASSRDLGREDQPQHF. CDR3 coding DNA: TGTGCCAGTAGTCGAGACCTGGGGCGGGAGGATCAGCCCCAGCATTTT.

The CDR3 loop reads CSVPGLASTDTQYF. The CDR3 coding sequence is TGCAGCGTGCCAGGACTAGCGAGCACAGATACGCAGTATTTT. This chain uses TRBV29-1 with TRBJ2-3; TRBD2 aligns across 9 bases. The ends lost 6 bases at V and 0 bases at J; junction bases unmatched: 4. The CDR3 extends over 14 amino acids. Germline assignment: CDR1 SQVTM and CDR2 ANQGSEA.

The chain joins TRBV5-4 to TRBJ2-3, with 9 bases matching TRBD2. Per germline, CDR1 SGHNT and CDR2 YYREEE (reference sequence). V trimming: 2 bases; J trimming: 3 bases; junction bases outside the gene matches: 4. The CDR3 runs 15 residues. In DNA, the CDR3 is TGTGCCAGCAGCTTAAAGCGGGAGGTAACAGATACGCAGTATTTT. Translated, it gives CASSLKREVTDTQYF. Together with reference TRBV5-4 and TRBJ2-3, the CDR3 gives the full variable domain: ETGVTQSPTHLIKTRGQQVTLRCSSQSGHNTVSWYQQALGQGPQFIFQYYREEENGRGNFPPRFSGLQFPNYSSELNVNALELDDSALYLCASSLKREVTDTQYFGPGTRLTVL.

As to this clone: The junction departs from the called germline gene at one end, perhaps through a read error. V gene TRBV5-1 combines with J gene TRBJ2-7; 11 bases map to TRBD1. The germline V gene has CDR1 SGHRS and CDR2 YFSETQ. The CDR3 is made up of 13 amino acids. In nucleotides, the CDR3 is TGCGCCAGCAGCTTGGGGACAGGGGGCGAGCAATACTTC. This codes for CASSLGTGGEQYF.

The rearrangement uses TRBV12-3 or TRBV12-4 and TRBJ2-7; maybe TRBD1 (6 bases). Trimming removed 1 base at V and 5 bases at J, with 9 bases between. The length of the CDR3 is 13 residues. The CDR3 spells CASSLDGGNEQYF. Written as DNA, the CDR3 is TGTGCCAGCAGTTTAGATGGGGGCAACGAGCAGTACTTC.

This chain uses TRBV19 with TRBJ2-6; TRBD1 matches 10 bases. Losses at the gene ends were 6 bases for V and 2 bases for J; bases not matched to a gene: 7. The germline gives CDR1 LNHDA, CDR2 SQIVND (reference sequence). The CDR3 sequence is 17 residues long. The CDR3 reads CASSPGTGEAGANVLTF. DNA for the CDR3: TGTGCCAGTAGCCCCGGGACAGGGGAAGCTGGGGCCAACGTCCTGACTTTC.

The chain uses TRBV4-1 and TRBJ2-5; D gene uncertain. This CDR3 has 17 residues. The V gene lost 1 base and the J gene lost 0 bases, with 15 bases spanning the gap. Germline V gene data show CDR1 as MGHRA and CDR2 as YSYEKL. The CDR3 region is CASSQGSGPVYQETQYF. Written as DNA, the CDR3 is TGCGCCAGCAGCCAAGGCTCTGGGCCCGTTTACCAAGAGACCCAGTACTTC.

The chain joins TRBV5-4 to TRBJ2-1; 9 nucleotides align to TRBD1. The CDR3 runs 15 residues. CDR1 and CDR2 from the germline V gene are SGHNT and YYREEE (reference sequence). With V trimmed by 6 bases and J by 8 bases, 12 bases remained unmatched. CDR3 residues: CASNPRTGVMDEQFF. The DNA of the CDR3 is TGTGCCAGCAACCCGAGGACAGGGGTTATGGATGAGCAGTTCTTC.

V is TRBV11-2 and J is TRBJ2-1, with 10 bases that match TRBD2. The CDR3 runs to 16 residues. CDR1 and CDR2 (germline): SGHAT, FQNNGV. Trimming cost V 2 bases and J 8 bases; bases outside gene matches: 9. The CDR3 loop is CASSLTASGSGYEQFF. Here the CDR3 DNA reads TGTGCCAGCAGCTTAACGGCTAGCGGGAGCGGGTATGAGCAGTTCTTC.

The rearrangement uses TRBV19 and TRBJ2-3, with TRBD1 matching 7 bases. The CDR3 covers 14 residues. Germline assignment: CDR1 LNHDA and CDR2 SQIVND (reference sequence). Unmatched junction bases numbered 6, after V lost 4 bases and J lost 5 bases. The CDR3 loop reads CASSSPRGRDTQYF. As DNA, the CDR3 is TGTGCCAGTAGTAGCCCCAGGGGGAGAGATACGCAGTATTTT.